Here is one T cell receptor beta chain with its context. These data originate in a study of control samples from healthy donors and cancer patients. Germline V lookup: CDR1 KGHDR, CDR2 SFDVKD. V was cut by 9 bases and J by 7 bases, with 12 bases left in between. The CDR3 has 12 residues. Clones were sequenced by immunoSEQ multiplex PCR, and TCRdb holds only the in-frame ones, with some missing. The sample holds 400,000 to 450,000 clones, approximately 92% seen once. The V gene is TRBV24-1, the J gene TRBJ1-5; weak D call: TRBD1 (5 bases). This clonotype was obtained from a man aged 40-49 years with head and neck cancer. What was sequenced was PBMCs. The CDR3, as DNA: TGTGCCACCTCGGAGGGGAACCAGCCCCAGCATTTT. It is translated as CATSEGNQPQHF.